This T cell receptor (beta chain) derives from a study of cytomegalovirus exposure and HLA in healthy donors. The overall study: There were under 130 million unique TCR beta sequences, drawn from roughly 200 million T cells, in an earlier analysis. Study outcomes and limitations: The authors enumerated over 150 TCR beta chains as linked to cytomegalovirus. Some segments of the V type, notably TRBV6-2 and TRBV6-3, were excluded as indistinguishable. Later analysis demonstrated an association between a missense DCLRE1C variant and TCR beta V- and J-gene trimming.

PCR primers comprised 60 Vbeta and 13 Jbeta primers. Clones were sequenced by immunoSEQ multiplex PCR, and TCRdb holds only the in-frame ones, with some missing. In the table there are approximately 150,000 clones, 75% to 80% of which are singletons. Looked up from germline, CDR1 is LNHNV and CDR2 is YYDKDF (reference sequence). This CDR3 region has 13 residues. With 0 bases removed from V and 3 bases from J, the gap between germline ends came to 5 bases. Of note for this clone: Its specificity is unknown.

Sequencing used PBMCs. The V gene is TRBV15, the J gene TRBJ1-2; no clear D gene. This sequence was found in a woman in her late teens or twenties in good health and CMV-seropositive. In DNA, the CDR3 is TGTGCCACCAGCAGAGAGGGAGACTATGGCTACACCTTC. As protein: CATSREGDYGYTF.